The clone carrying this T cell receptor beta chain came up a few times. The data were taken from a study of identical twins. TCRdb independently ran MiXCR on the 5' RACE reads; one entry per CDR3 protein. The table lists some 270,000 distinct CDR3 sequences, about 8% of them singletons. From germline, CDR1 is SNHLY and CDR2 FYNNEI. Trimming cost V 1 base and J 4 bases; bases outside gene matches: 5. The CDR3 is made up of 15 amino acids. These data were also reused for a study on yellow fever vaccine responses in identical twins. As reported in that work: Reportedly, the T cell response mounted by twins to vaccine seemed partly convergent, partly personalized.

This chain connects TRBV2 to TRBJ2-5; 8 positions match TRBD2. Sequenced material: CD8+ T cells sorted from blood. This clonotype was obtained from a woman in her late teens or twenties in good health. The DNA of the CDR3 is TGTGCCAGCAGTGAAGGGGCGGGGGGTTCAGAGACCCAGTACTTC. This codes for CASSEGAGGSETQYF.